This entry is about one T cell receptor (beta chain). Its antigen is not known. The data stem from a study of T cells expressing NK-cell markers. Study in general: With respect to HCMV, most of the eight sequenced donors were seropositive, and one was seronegative.

General study results and limits: Whether expanded NKG2C+ T cell clones recognized HCMV stayed uncertain.

TCRdb reprocessed the 5' RACE reads, with one entry per CDR3 protein and no DNA. The sample's table shows over 250,000 distinct CDR3 sequences. In germline, CDR1 is DFQATT, CDR2 SNEGSKA (reference sequence). This CDR3 contains 16 residues. The TCR originated in a woman aged 18-69 years in good health. The chain recombines TRBV20-1 with TRBJ2-1; checking the TCRdb D call of TRBD1 is not possible without DNA. Sequenced input: blood T cells: a sorted CD56 or NKG2C T cell subset, CD4+ or CD8+ T cells, or bulk PBMC T cells (not recorded which). The CDR3 spells CSAGGLRPSSYNEQFF.